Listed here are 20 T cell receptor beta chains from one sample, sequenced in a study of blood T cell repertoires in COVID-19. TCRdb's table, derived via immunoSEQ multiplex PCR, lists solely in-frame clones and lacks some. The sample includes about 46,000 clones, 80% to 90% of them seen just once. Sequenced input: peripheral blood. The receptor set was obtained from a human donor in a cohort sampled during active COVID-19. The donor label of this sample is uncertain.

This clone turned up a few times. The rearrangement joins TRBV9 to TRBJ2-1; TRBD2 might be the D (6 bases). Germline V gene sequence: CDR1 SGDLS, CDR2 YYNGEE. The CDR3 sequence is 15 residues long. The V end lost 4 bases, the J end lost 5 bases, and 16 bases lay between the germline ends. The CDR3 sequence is CASSPTFWGDNEQFF. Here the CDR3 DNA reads TGTGCCAGCAGCCCCACCTTCTGGGGGGACAATGAGCAGTTCTTC.

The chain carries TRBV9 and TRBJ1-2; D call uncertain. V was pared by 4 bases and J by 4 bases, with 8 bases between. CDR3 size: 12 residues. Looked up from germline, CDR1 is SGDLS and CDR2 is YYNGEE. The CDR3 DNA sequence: TGTGCCAGCAGCCCTAACAGCTATGGCTACACCTTC. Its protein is CASSPNSYGYTF.

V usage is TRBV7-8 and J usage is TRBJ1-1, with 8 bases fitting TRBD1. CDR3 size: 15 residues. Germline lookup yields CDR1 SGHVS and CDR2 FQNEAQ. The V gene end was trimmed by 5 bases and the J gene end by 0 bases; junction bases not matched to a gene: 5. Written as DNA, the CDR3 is TGTGCCAGCAGCAAACAGGGGGGTATGAACACTGAAGCTTTCTTT. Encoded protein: CASSKQGGMNTEAFF.

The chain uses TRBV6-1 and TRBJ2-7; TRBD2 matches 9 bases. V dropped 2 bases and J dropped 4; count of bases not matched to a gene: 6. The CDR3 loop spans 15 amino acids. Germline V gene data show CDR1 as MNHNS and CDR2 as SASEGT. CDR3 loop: CASSELAGRSYEQYF. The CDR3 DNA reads TGTGCCAGCAGTGAACTAGCGGGGAGGTCGTACGAGCAGTACTTC.

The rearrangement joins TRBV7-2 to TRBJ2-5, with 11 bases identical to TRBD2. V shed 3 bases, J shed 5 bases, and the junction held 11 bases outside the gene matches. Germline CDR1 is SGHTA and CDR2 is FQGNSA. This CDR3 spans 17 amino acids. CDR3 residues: CASSFFLAGGPVETQYF. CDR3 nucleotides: TGTGCCAGCAGCTTTTTTTTAGCGGGGGGGCCGGTCGAGACCCAGTACTTC. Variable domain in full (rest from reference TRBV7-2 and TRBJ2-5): GAGVSQSPSNKVTEKGKDVELRCDPISGHTALYWYRQSLGQGLEFLIYFQGNSAPDKSGLPSDRFSAERTGGSVSTLTIQRTQQEDSAVYLCASSFFLAGGPVETQYFGPGTRLLVL.

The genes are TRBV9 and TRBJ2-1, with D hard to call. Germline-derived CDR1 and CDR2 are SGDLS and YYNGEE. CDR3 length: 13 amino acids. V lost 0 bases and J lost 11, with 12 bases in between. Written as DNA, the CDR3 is TGTGCCAGCAGCGTAGGGCAACCGAATCAGCAGTTCTTC. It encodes CASSVGQPNQQFF.

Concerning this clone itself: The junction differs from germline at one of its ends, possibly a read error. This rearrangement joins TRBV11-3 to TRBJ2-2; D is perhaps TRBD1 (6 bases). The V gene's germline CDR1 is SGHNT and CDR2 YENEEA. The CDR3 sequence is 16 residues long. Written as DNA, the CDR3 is TGTGCCAGCAGTTTAGGACAGCCTTTGGGCACCGGGGAGCTGTTTTTT. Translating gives CASSLGQPLGTGELFF. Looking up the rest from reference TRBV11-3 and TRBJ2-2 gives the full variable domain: EAGVVQSPRYKIIEKKQPVAFWCNPISGHNTLYWYLQNLGQGPELLIRYENEEAVDDSQLPKDRFSAERLKGVDSTLKIQPAELGDSAVYLCASSLGQPLGTGELFFGEGSRLTVL.

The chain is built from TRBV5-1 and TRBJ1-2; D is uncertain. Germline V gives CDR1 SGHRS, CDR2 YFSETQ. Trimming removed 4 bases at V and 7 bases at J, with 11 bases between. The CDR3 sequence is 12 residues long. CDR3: CASSLVEGGYTF. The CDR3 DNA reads TGCGCCAGCAGCCTGGTGGAGGGTGGCTACACCTTC.

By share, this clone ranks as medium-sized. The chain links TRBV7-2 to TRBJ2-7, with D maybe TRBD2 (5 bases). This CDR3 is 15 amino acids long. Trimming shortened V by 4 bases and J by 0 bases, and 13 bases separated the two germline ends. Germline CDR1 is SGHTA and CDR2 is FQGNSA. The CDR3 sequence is CASSSLTGSSYEQYF. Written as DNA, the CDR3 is TGTGCCAGCAGCTCTTTGACGGGGAGCTCCTACGAGCAGTACTTC.

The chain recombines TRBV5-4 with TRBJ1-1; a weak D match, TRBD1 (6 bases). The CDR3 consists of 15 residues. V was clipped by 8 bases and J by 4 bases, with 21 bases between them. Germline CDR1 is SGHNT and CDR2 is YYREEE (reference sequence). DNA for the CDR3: TGTGCCAGTTCGAATGTGGGGGCAAGCTTCACTGAAGCTTTCTTT. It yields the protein CASSNVGASFTEAFF. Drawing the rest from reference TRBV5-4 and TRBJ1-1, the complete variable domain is ETGVTQSPTHLIKTRGQQVTLRCSSQSGHNTVSWYQQALGQGPQFIFQYYREEENGRGNFPPRFSGLQFPNYSSELNVNALELDDSALYLCASSNVGASFTEAFFGQGTRLTVV.

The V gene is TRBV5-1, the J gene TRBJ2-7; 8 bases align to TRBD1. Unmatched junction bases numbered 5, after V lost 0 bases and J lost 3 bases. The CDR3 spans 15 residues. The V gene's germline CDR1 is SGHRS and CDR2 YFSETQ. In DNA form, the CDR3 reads TGCGCCAGCAGCTTGGGGGGGACAGGTGGCTACGAGCAGTACTTC. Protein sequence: CASSLGGTGGYEQYF.

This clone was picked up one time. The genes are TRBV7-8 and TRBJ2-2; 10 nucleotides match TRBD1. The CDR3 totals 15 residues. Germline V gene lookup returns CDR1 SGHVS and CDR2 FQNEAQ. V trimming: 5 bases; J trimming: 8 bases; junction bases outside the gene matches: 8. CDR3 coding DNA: TGTGCCAGCAGCAACCGGGACAGGGGATTGGGGGAGCTGTTTTTT. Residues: CASSNRDRGLGELFF.

CDR3 nucleotide sequence: TGCGCCAGCAGCTTAACAGGGGACACTGAAGCTTTCTTT. Translation: CASSLTGDTEAFF. V gene TRBV5-1 combines with J gene TRBJ1-1; 7 nucleotides line up with TRBD1. This CDR3 is 13 amino acids long. V was clipped by 2 bases and J by 3 bases; unmatched bases: 1. Germline V gene lookup returns CDR1 SGHRS and CDR2 YFSETQ.

CDR3 protein: CASSWGTGVVEQYF. The CDR3 DNA is TGTGCCAGCAGCTGGGGGACAGGGGTTGTCGAGCAGTACTTC. This sequence joins TRBV7-2 and TRBJ2-7; 10 bases are shared with TRBD1. The CDR3 contains 14 residues. Per germline, CDR1 SGHTA and CDR2 FQGNSA. V was clipped by 4 bases and J by 6 bases; unmatched bases: 6. The complete variable domain, with remaining parts taken from reference TRBV7-2 and TRBJ2-7, reads GAGVSQSPSNKVTEKGKDVELRCDPISGHTALYWYRQSLGQGLEFLIYFQGNSAPDKSGLPSDRFSAERTGGSVSTLTIQRTQQEDSAVYLCASSWGTGVVEQYFGPGTRLTVT.

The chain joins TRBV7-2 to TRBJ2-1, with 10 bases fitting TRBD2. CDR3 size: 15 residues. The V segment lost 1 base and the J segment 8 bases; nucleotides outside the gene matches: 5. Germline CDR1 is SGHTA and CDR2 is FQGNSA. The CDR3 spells CASSLGLAGVYEQFF. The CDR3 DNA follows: TGTGCCAGCAGCTTAGGCCTAGCGGGGGTCTATGAGCAGTTCTTC.

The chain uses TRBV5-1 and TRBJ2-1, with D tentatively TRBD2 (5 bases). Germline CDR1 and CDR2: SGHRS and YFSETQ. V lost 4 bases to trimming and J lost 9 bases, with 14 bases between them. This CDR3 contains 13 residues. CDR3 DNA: TGCGCCAGCAGCCTCACTATAGGAGGTGAGCAGTTCTTC. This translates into CASSLTIGGEQFF.

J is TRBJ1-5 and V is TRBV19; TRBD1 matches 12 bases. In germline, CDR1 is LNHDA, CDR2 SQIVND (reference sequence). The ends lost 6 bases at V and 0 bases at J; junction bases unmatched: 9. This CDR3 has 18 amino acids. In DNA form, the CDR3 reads TGTGCCAGTAGCTGGGGACAGGGGGCGGCGTATAGCAATCAGCCCCAGCATTTT. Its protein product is CASSWGQGAAYSNQPQHF.

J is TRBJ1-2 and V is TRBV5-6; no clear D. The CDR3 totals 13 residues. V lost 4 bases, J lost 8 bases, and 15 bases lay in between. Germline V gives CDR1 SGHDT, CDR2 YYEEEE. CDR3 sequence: CASSIAPEGGYTF. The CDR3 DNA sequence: TGTGCCAGCAGCATAGCTCCCGAAGGAGGCTACACCTTC. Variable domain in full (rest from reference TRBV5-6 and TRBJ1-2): DAGVTQSPTHLIKTRGQQVTLRCSPKSGHDTVSWYQQALGQGPQFIFQYYEEEERQRGNFPDRFSGHQFPNYSSELNVNALLLGDSALYLCASSIAPEGGYTFGSGTRLTVV.

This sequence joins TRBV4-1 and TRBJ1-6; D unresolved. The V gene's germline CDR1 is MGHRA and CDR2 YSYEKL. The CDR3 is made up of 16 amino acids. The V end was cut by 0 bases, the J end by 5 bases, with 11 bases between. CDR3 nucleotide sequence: TGCGCCAGCAGCCAAGAAGGCGGCTTTGATAATTCACCCCTCCACTTT. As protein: CASSQEGGFDNSPLHF.

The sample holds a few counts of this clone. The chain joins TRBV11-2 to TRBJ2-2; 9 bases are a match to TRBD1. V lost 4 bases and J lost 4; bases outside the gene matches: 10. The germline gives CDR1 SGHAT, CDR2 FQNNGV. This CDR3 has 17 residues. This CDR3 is CASSSPLDRGPTGELFF. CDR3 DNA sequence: TGTGCCAGCAGCTCCCCCCTGGACAGGGGCCCCACCGGGGAGCTGTTTTTT.